What follows describes a single T cell receptor beta chain. Its target is unknown. Template switching with 5'RACE generated the TCR cDNA and added a universal primer site and UMIs. TCRdb fed the 5' RACE reads into MiXCR, producing one record per CDR3 protein. There are over 250,000 distinct CDR3 sequences in the sample; about 4% occur only once, and roughly 24% lies in the top ten. This sample was taken from a study of T cells after yellow fever vaccination. General study results and limits: In FACS-sorted repertoires, abundant clonotypes from the bulk population could appear as contaminants. Of the clonotypes, a small share occurred in both CD4 and CD8 compartments.

This CDR3 region has 12 residues. Germline loops: CDR1 LNHDA, CDR2 SQIVND (reference sequence). The ends were cut back, 6 bases at V and 9 bases at J, with 12 bases in the middle. The rearrangement joins TRBV19 to TRBJ2-1; D unresolved. Sequenced here: PBMCs, sampled 5 days after the yellow fever booster vaccination. This sequence was found in a man between 18 and 35 years old who received the YFV17D yellow fever vaccine. The CDR3 is CASRAEWAEQFF. CDR3 coding DNA: TGTGCCAGTAGGGCCGAGTGGGCTGAGCAGTTCTTC.